Shown below are 14 T cell receptor beta chains from a single sample sequenced in a study of graft-versus-host responses after intestinal transplantation. These receptors have no identified antigens. TCRdb's table, derived via immunoSEQ multiplex PCR, lists solely in-frame clones and lacks some. The profile shows around 90,000 clones, about nine tenths of them singletons. The specimen comprised unstimulated CD4+ T cells sorted from spleen or lymph node cells, sampled before intestinal transplant. These receptors were obtained from a human donor who received an intestinal transplant.

This chain links TRBV30 with TRBJ2-5; the D gene is possibly TRBD2 (7 bases). This CDR3 is 15 amino acids long. V lost 0 bases and J lost 9, with 20 bases in between. In germline, CDR1 is GTSNPN, CDR2 SVGIG (reference sequence). The CDR3 DNA is TGTGCCTGGAGTGTACAAGGGGGAGGGCCCTTGGCCCAGTACTTC. The encoded protein is CAWSVQGGGPLAQYF.

The chain joins TRBV5-5 to TRBJ2-7; D perhaps matches TRBD1 (6 bases). The CDR3 loop spans 15 amino acids. Germline V gives CDR1 SGHKS, CDR2 YYEKEE (reference sequence). The V end lost 3 bases, the J end lost 1 base, and 14 bases lay between the germline ends. The DNA of the CDR3 is TGTGCCAGCAGCTCGACCTGGACAGCATCCTACGAGCAGTACTTC. Translated, it gives CASSSTWTASYEQYF.

V gene TRBV6-5 combines with J gene TRBJ2-7; TRBD1 aligns across 7 bases. Unmatched junction bases numbered 8, after V lost 7 bases and J lost 2 bases. Germline CDR1 and CDR2: MNHEY and SVGAGI. The length of the CDR3 is 14 residues. The CDR3 sequence: CASNPDRITYEQYF. The DNA of the CDR3 is TGTGCCAGCAACCCGGACAGGATAACCTACGAGCAGTACTTC.

This clone was detected only once. The chain couples TRBV19 to TRBJ2-1, with 11 nucleotides matching TRBD2. V lost 1 base and J lost 7; bases outside the gene matches: 3. Germline V lookup: CDR1 LNHDA, CDR2 SQIVND (reference sequence). The CDR3 spans 15 residues. The CDR3: CASSIGLAGSNEQFF. The CDR3 nucleotides read TGTGCCAGTAGTATAGGACTAGCGGGAAGTAATGAGCAGTTCTTC. The full variable domain, with the rest looked up from reference TRBV19 and TRBJ2-1, is DGGITQSPKYLFRKEGQNVTLSCEQNLNHDAMYWYRQDPGQGLRLIYYSQIVNDFQKGDIAEGYSVSREKKESFPLTVTSAQKNPTAFYLCASSIGLAGSNEQFFGPGTRLTVL.

This chain joins TRBV4-2 and TRBJ2-1; D uncertain. This CDR3 is 15 amino acids long. With 0 bases removed from V and 12 bases from J, the gap between germline ends came to 18 bases. Per the germline V gene, CDR1 is LGHNA and CDR2 is YNFKEQ. The CDR3 loop is CASSQDVGSLGWQFF. DNA for the CDR3: TGTGCCAGCAGCCAAGATGTAGGCTCCCTGGGTTGGCAGTTCTTC.

The chain links TRBV7-9 to TRBJ2-3; D is perhaps TRBD2 (6 bases). This CDR3 comprises 15 residues. CDR1 is SEHNR and CDR2 is FQNEAQ in the germline V gene (reference sequence). V was trimmed by 5 bases and J by 0 bases, leaving 12 bases between them. The CDR3 DNA reads TGTGCCAGCAGCCTCGGACTAACCAGCACAGATACGCAGTATTTT. Encoded protein: CASSLGLTSTDTQYF.

The J gene is TRBJ2-2, the V gene TRBV7-3, with TRBD1 identical over 10 bases. V trimming: 1 base; J trimming: 1 base; junction bases outside the gene matches: 15. Per germline, CDR1 SGHTA and CDR2 FQGTGA. This CDR3 comprises 21 residues. CDR3 in DNA: TGTGCCAGCAGCTTAAGGCCCCCTGACAGGGGGCCTTCTGTGAACACCGGGGAGCTGTTTTTT. Its translation is CASSLRPPDRGPSVNTGELFF.

This rearrangement joins TRBV6-1 to TRBJ1-5; D is ambiguous. Germline V gene data show CDR1 as MNHNS and CDR2 as SASEGT. The CDR3 contains 13 residues. With 11 bases removed from V and 4 bases from J, the gap between germline ends came to 15 bases. CDR3 amino acids: CASSDMYNQPQHF. CDR3 in DNA: TGTGCCTCCTCCGATATGTATAATCAGCCCCAGCATTTT.

This clone was detected a few times. J is TRBJ2-1 and V is TRBV6-1; D remains ambiguous. Germline V gives CDR1 MNHNS, CDR2 SASEGT. Trimming pared 6 bases from V and 0 bases from J, leaving 12 bases between. The CDR3 has 15 amino acids. For the CDR3, the DNA is TGTGCCAGCAGCCAAAAGGCAGGCTCCTACAATGAGCAGTTCTTC. Residues: CASSQKAGSYNEQFF.

This clone was seen just once. The chain links TRBV13 to TRBJ1-5; D not certain. V shed 3 bases and J shed 7 bases, with 7 bases lying between them. CDR1 and CDR2 (germline): PRHDT, FYEKMQ (reference sequence). This CDR3 region has 12 residues. The CDR3: CASSFREQPQHF. CDR3 coding DNA: TGTGCCAGCAGCTTTCGGGAACAGCCCCAGCATTTT.

This chain connects TRBV6-5 to TRBJ1-2; D is undetermined. The germline gives CDR1 MNHEY, CDR2 SVGAGI. The V and J ends lost 3 bases and 6 bases respectively, with 17 bases between them. The CDR3 has 15 amino acids. The CDR3 sequence is CASSYNRAPGHGYTF. The CDR3, as DNA: TGTGCCAGCAGTTATAACCGGGCTCCAGGACATGGCTACACCTTC.

The rearrangement joins TRBV28 to TRBJ2-6, with D uncertain. The CDR3 has 16 amino acids. Trimming took off 5 bases at V and 1 base at J, with 12 bases between the two ends. The V gene's germline CDR1 is MDHEN and CDR2 SYDVKM. This CDR3 reads CASSGTVGSGANVLTF. Written as DNA, the CDR3 is TGTGCCAGCAGTGGCACTGTCGGGTCTGGGGCCAACGTCCTGACTTTC.

V usage is TRBV25-1 and J usage is TRBJ2-7; 9 bases align to TRBD1. Germline assignment: CDR1 MGHDK and CDR2 SYGVNS. The CDR3 contains 14 residues. V shed 3 bases and J 3 bases; nucleotides not matched to a gene: 3. The CDR3 DNA reads as TGTGCCAGCAGTGAGGGACAGGGTCTCTACGAGCAGTACTTC. This sequence encodes CASSEGQGLYEQYF.

This rearrangement joins TRBV5-1 to TRBJ2-7; TRBD2 agrees at 8 bases. This CDR3 has 15 residues. Germline assignment: CDR1 SGHRS and CDR2 YFSETQ. Trimming cost V 5 bases and J 1 base; bases outside gene matches: 8. This CDR3 reads CASRWAQRESYEQYF. The CDR3 DNA sequence: TGCGCCAGCAGGTGGGCCCAGCGGGAGTCCTACGAGCAGTACTTC.